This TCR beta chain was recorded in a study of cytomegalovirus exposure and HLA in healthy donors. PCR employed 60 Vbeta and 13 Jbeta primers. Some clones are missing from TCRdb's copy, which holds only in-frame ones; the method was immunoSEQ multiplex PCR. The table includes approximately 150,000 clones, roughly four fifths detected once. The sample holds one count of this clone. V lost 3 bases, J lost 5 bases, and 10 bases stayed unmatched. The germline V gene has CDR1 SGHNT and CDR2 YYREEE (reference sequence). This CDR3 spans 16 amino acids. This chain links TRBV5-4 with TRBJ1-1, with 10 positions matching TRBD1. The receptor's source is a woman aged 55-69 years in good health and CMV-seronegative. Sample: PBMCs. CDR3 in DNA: TGTGCCAGCAGCTCACCGGGACAGGGGTTAGGAACTGAAGCTTTCTTT. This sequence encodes CASSSPGQGLGTEAFF.